The sequence of this TCR beta chain was determined in a study of T cell responses to AZD1222 COVID-19 vaccine. Study observations and caveats: Spike-spanning, vaccine-associated CD4 TCRs were dominant at 160-218 and 743-854.

Assay: immunoSEQ multiplex PCR; the TCRdb copy retains only in-frame clones and omits some. The top ten hold roughly 5.6% of the sample, which has approximately 140,000 clones, approximately 89% seen once. The CDR3 is 15 residues long. The germline V gene has CDR1 MDHEN and CDR2 SYDVKM. V was pared by 5 bases and J by 6 bases, with 17 bases between. To note about this clone: Its antigen is unknown.

Source: peripheral blood, taken on day 0 of AZD1222 vaccination. This TCR derives from an adult in good health. V and J are TRBV28 and TRBJ1-5; TRBD1 is a possible D gene (6 bases). The CDR3 DNA is TGTGCCAGCAGTCCCCCACAGGGAGGGGGTCAGCCCCAGCATTTT. Amino acids: CASSPPQGGGQPQHF.